One T cell receptor beta chain is described in this entry. These data originate in a study of T cells after somatic rescue of genetic block. The CDR3 spans 13 residues. Germline CDR1 is SGHVS and CDR2 is FQNEAQ. V was shortened by 1 base and J by 6 bases, with 7 bases between the two germline ends. Using immunoSEQ multiplex PCR, the repertoire was profiled, and TCRdb retains in-frame clones only, with some absent. The sample shows fewer than 150,000 clones, 85% to 95% of them seen only once. The sample taken for sequencing was peripheral blood mononuclear cells (PBMCs). The origin of this receptor is a woman between 18 and 29 years old. The gene calls are TRBV7-8 and TRBJ1-5; D remains unclear. CDR3 sequence (DNA): TGTGCCAGCAGCTTAGTCCGGGGTCAGCCCCAGCATTTT. Its protein product is CASSLVRGQPQHF.